The clone carrying this T cell receptor beta chain appeared a few times. Its target is not known. Per germline, CDR1 MNHEY and CDR2 SMNVEV (reference sequence). The V end was cut by 4 bases, the J end by 2 bases, with 8 bases between. This CDR3 is 13 amino acids long. These data come from a study of blood T cells in healthy people across ages. Every donor provided 9.5 to 10 milliliters of peripheral blood. Per sample, a minimum of 6.5 million PBMCs were isolated. Study-wide points: Donor CMV status, an unknown factor, possibly confounded changes in expanded clonotypes. Age advanced and TCR beta diversity per million T cells fell, roughly linearly.

The use of a sample-barcoded 5' primer and a J-beta primer mix characterized a second PCR of roughly 6 to 11 cycles. MiXCR, applied by TCRdb to the 5' RACE reads, yields one record per CDR3 protein. Of just over 1 million distinct CDR3 sequences in the sample, under 45% were seen once. The chain links TRBV27 to TRBJ1-2; D gene uncertain. The clonotype originates from a woman aged 55-75 years in good health. Source material: blood. CDR3 loop: CASSYGANYGYTF. In nucleotides, the CDR3 is TGTGCCAGCAGTTATGGCGCAAACTATGGCTACACCTTC.